The 4 T cell receptor beta chains in this list originate from one sample, sequenced in a study of blood T cell repertoires in COVID-19. Sequencing was performed with immunoSEQ multiplex PCR; in TCRdb, only in-frame clones are kept and a portion is missing. Of approximately 490,000 clones detected, around 85% appear once; the ten largest clones hold 6.5% to 8.5%. The specimen sequenced was PBMCs or T cells enriched from blood (not recorded which). These receptors came from a woman aged 55-75 years who had recovered from COVID-19.

The V call is TRBV6-5, the J call TRBJ1-2, with D uncertain. The germline gives CDR1 MNHEY, CDR2 SVGAGI. V dropped 2 bases and J dropped 2 bases, with 15 bases sitting between them. CDR3 length equals 16 residues. CDR3 coding DNA: TGTGCCAGCAGTTACATCTCCCAGGTCATGAACTATGGCTACACCTTC. Its translation is CASSYISQVMNYGYTF.

V usage is TRBV2 and J usage is TRBJ1-2; D is possibly TRBD1 (5 bases). With 3 bases removed from V and 8 bases from J, the gap between germline ends came to 16 bases. This CDR3 is 14 amino acids long. Germline V lookup: CDR1 SNHLY, CDR2 FYNNEI. DNA for the CDR3: TGTGCCAGCAGTGACCTGCAACTCGGGGGGGGCTACACCTTC. Encoded protein: CASSDLQLGGGYTF.

The chain carries TRBV10-2 and TRBJ2-1; D possibly corresponds to TRBD2 (6 bases). Trimming took 10 bases from V and 6 from J, leaving 19 bases between them. Germline V gene lookup returns CDR1 WSHSY and CDR2 SAAADI. CDR3 length equals 14 residues. The chain's CDR3 is CAISFRAGFNEQFF. The CDR3 bases are TGCGCCATCTCCTTCCGGGCGGGGTTCAATGAGCAGTTCTTC.

The CDR3 spells CASSDGQGAGYTF. The DNA of the CDR3 is TGTGCCAGCAGCGATGGGCAGGGGGCGGGCTACACCTTC. The rearrangement uses TRBV9 and TRBJ1-2; 8 bases align to TRBD1. This CDR3 region has 13 residues. The germline gives CDR1 SGDLS, CDR2 YYNGEE. The junction had 6 bases not matched to a gene; V was cut back by 3 bases and J by 8 bases.